Presented here are 13 T cell receptor beta chains from one specimen sequenced in a study of shared clonotypes between healthy human individuals. TCRdb's table, derived via immunoSEQ multiplex PCR, lists solely in-frame clones and lacks some. The sample lists millions of clones, around nine tenths occurring once. The source material was naive CD4+ T cells sorted from blood. Subset meaning: CD45RA+ positively selected. These receptors were taken from a man younger than 35 in good health.

This chain joins TRBV30 and TRBJ1-2; D is undetermined. The germline V and J ends were trimmed by 5 bases and 4 bases, with 14 bases remaining between them. The CDR3 has 13 residues. Germline loops: CDR1 GTSNPN, CDR2 SVGIG (reference sequence). For the CDR3, the DNA is TGTGCCTGGGGTCGGGAGATCTCCTATGGCTACACCTTC. It encodes CAWGREISYGYTF.

This chain links TRBV29-1 with TRBJ2-5; D gene uncertain. CDR3 size: 14 residues. Trimming cost V 4 bases and J 4 bases, with 16 bases left between them. Germline assignment: CDR1 SQVTM and CDR2 ANQGSEA. In nucleotides, the CDR3 is TGCAGCGTTGTAGGTCGGGTGTCGGGAGAGACCCAGTACTTC. Its translation: CSVVGRVSGETQYF.

The V gene is TRBV4-1, the J gene TRBJ2-3; 9 positions match TRBD2. The trim removed 5 bases at V and 2 bases at J, leaving 11 bases unmatched. The CDR3 runs 17 residues. The germline gives CDR1 MGHRA, CDR2 YSYEKL. The CDR3 DNA follows: TGCGCCAGCAGCGCCGATCGACTAGCGGTGTACACAGATACGCAGTATTTT. Residues: CASSADRLAVYTDTQYF.

The V and J genes are TRBV27 and TRBJ2-1; TRBD2 is a possible D gene (6 bases). Trimming stripped 0 bases from V and 9 bases from J, with 18 bases between. CDR1 MNHEY and CDR2 SMNVEV come from the germline V gene (reference sequence). CDR3 length equals 16 residues. The CDR3 protein is CASSLSIGTLGGEQFF. DNA of the CDR3: TGTGCCAGCAGTTTATCGATTGGGACTCTCGGGGGTGAGCAGTTCTTC.

V and J are TRBV4-3 and TRBJ2-2; D is undetermined. V lost 3 bases, J lost 0 bases, and 8 bases lay in between. This CDR3 is 15 amino acids long. Germline assignment: CDR1 LGHNA and CDR2 YSLEER. This chain's CDR3 is CASSHFSANTGELFF. The DNA for the CDR3 is TGCGCCAGCAGCCATTTCAGCGCGAACACCGGGGAGCTGTTTTTT.

This clone was observed once. The chain combines TRBV5-1 with TRBJ2-1; D may be TRBD1 (6 bases). The germline CDR1 and CDR2 sequences are SGHRS and YFSETQ. V dropped 3 bases and J dropped 5 bases, with 15 bases sitting between them. The CDR3 is made up of 15 amino acids. The CDR3 loop reads CASSYLLTGHNEQFF. CDR3 bases: TGCGCCAGCAGCTACTTACTCACAGGGCACAATGAGCAGTTCTTC.

V and J are TRBV19 and TRBJ2-2; 9 bases agree with TRBD1. J was trimmed by 1 base and V by 3 bases; bases with no gene match: 3. The V gene's germline CDR1 is LNHDA and CDR2 SQIVND (reference sequence). The CDR3 has 16 amino acids. The CDR3 DNA reads as TGTGCCAGTAGTATTCGACAGGGGGGGAACACCGGGGAGCTGTTTTTT. It is translated as CASSIRQGGNTGELFF.

The chain recombines TRBV11-2 with TRBJ2-2, with D perhaps being TRBD1 or TRBD2 (5 bases each). Germline lookup yields CDR1 SGHAT and CDR2 FQNNGV. The V and J ends lost 3 bases and 4 bases respectively, with 15 bases between them. This CDR3 has 16 residues. The CDR3 DNA reads TGTGCCAGCAGCTTTGAGGGACGGGGCGGCACCGGGGAGCTGTTTTTT. This gives the protein CASSFEGRGGTGELFF.

This clone has just a few counts. Within the sample, other DNA sequences also encode this same CDR3. The chain combines TRBV18 with TRBJ2-7, with 9 bases identical to TRBD1. The CDR3 runs to 13 residues. CDR1 and CDR2 (germline): KGHSH, LQKENI. With 4 bases clipped from V and 3 bases from J, the junction kept 1 base outside the gene matches. The CDR3 nucleotides are TGTGCCAGCTCACTGGGACAGGGCTACGAGCAGTACTTC. It is translated as CASSLGQGYEQYF.

The chain is built from TRBV9 and TRBJ1-4; D ambiguous. V lost 0 bases, J lost 7 bases, and 13 bases lay in between. The CDR3 runs 15 residues. Looked up from germline, CDR1 is SGDLS and CDR2 is YYNGEE. The CDR3 reads CASSVDPGIGEKLFF. The CDR3 coding sequence is TGTGCCAGCAGCGTAGATCCGGGTATCGGTGAAAAACTGTTTTTT.

The chain uses TRBV19 and TRBJ2-7; 7 positions agree with TRBD2. CDR1 is LNHDA, CDR2 SQIVND, per germline (reference sequence). The CDR3 is 15 amino acids. V shed 4 bases, J shed 2 bases, and the junction held 8 bases outside the gene matches. CDR3 residues: CASSTSGGVAYEQYF. CDR3 in DNA: TGTGCCAGTAGTACCTCTGGGGGGGTGGCCTACGAGCAGTACTTC.

The chain is built from TRBV5-8 and TRBJ1-5; a weak D match, TRBD1 (6 bases). The germline CDR1 and CDR2 sequences are SGHTS and YDEGEE. This CDR3 contains 16 residues. V was shortened by 6 bases and J by 3 bases, with 19 bases between the two germline ends. CDR3 residues: CASTGRAGVINQPQHF. The CDR3 region has the DNA TGTGCCAGCACCGGAAGGGCAGGGGTGATCAATCAGCCCCAGCATTTT.

The J gene is TRBJ2-7, the V gene TRBV6-6; D unclear. Germline lookup yields CDR1 MNHNY and CDR2 SVGAGI (reference sequence). V shed 5 bases and J shed 2 bases, with 10 bases lying between them. CDR3 size: 13 residues. CDR3 loop: CASSNSLAYEQYF. In nucleotides, the CDR3 is TGTGCCAGCAGTAACAGTCTTGCCTACGAGCAGTACTTC.